The clone carrying this T cell receptor (beta chain) showed up many times. The source of the sample is a study of T cells in Graves' hyperthyroidism and ophthalmopathy. Exclusion criteria comprised uncontrolled infection, other autoimmune disease, pregnancy or lactation. CDR1 is DFQATT, CDR2 SNEGSKA, per germline (reference sequence). The junction had 5 bases not matched to a gene; V was cut back by 4 bases and J by 6 bases. This CDR3 spans 13 amino acids. From RNA transcripts, TCR beta CDR3 regions were amplified. With the HTBI primer set, the TCR CDR3 went through a first round of RT-PCR. MiXCR, run by TCRdb on the multiplex PCR reads, gives a single entry per CDR3 protein. The sample contains approximately 430,000 distinct CDR3 sequences, less than 20% of which appear only once.

The V and J genes are TRBV20-1 and TRBJ1-2; 10 nucleotides match TRBD1. The sequencing input was blood. The origin of this receptor is a woman under 30 with Graves' hyperthyroidism. As DNA, the CDR3 is TGCAGTGCTAACCGGACAGGGGGAGATGGCTACACCTTC. Translating gives CSANRTGGDGYTF.